The T cell receptor beta chain described here comes from a study of beta chain features in type 1 diabetes. The overall study: Age, gender and cell yields were similar between patients and healthy donors. General study findings and limits: Moderately but significantly shorter TCRB CDR3s were found in Type 1 diabetes patients in all four CD4+ subsets. Using cDNA template may skew counts toward highly expressing activated cells. Any HLA effect on TCRB rearrangement was left unresolved by small sub-analyses.

This clone was counted between two and nine times. Antigen specificity is unknown. The entirety of the isolated RNA underwent reverse transcription, so expressed TCRB transcripts were sequenced. Data came from immunoSEQ multiplex PCR; TCRdb stores just in-frame clones and leaves some out. The table lists approximately 250,000 clones, 16% of them singletons. This CDR3 region has 12 residues. Per germline, CDR1 SQVTM and CDR2 ANQGSEA. V was trimmed by 7 bases and J by 2 bases, leaving 11 bases between them. Purity (above 95%) was reached by all sorted populations. The genes are TRBV29-1 and TRBJ1-2; D is perhaps TRBD1 (5 bases). The receptor was derived from a man aged 25 to 40 with type 1 diabetes. Sequencing was carried out using naive CD4+ T cells from blood. The CDR3 loop is CSEDTLNYGYTF. The CDR3 DNA reads as TGCAGCGAGGACACCTTAAACTATGGCTACACCTTC.